Here is one TCR beta chain with its context. Its antigen remains unidentified. The data were obtained in a study of T cells in localized non-small cell lung cancer. Sequenced by immunoSEQ multiplex PCR; TCRdb stores in-frame clones only, minus some. The sample has about 33,000 clones; about nine tenths are singletons. Study results and limitations: The appearance of a median approximately 60 of the top 100 tumor clones was seen in adjacent lung. Only one tumor region went through sequencing, so heterogeneity may still be there. Adjacent uninvolved lung had the highest clonality, suggesting focused antigen responses.

The CDR3 contains 12 residues. Germline V gene lookup returns CDR1 SGHDT and CDR2 YYEEEE. Deletions cut 4 bases from V and 7 bases from J, with 6 bases between. Sample: peripheral blood, taken before any cancer treatment. The origin of this receptor is a man aged 35-75 years with stage I lung adenocarcinoma. The chain is built from TRBV5-6 and TRBJ1-6; tentatively, D is TRBD1 (5 bases). The DNA for the CDR3 is TGTGCCAGCAGCGGGGGGAATTCACCCCTCCACTTT. As protein: CASSGGNSPLHF.